The rows below give T cell receptor beta chains drawn from one sample of a study of blood T cell repertoires in COVID-19. Some clones are missing from TCRdb's copy, which holds only in-frame ones; the method was immunoSEQ multiplex PCR. The sample shows fewer than 250,000 clones, roughly 83% of them seen only once. Sequenced input: peripheral blood. All receptors come from a woman aged 70-85 years with active or convalescent COVID-19. Each CDR3 is given with its conserved first and last residue. D genes are given only for firm matches. Size is omitted from some rows. Given values are once, few, many or a class for expanded clones.

DNA: TGTGCCAGCAGCCGAGGGGGGACAGAAGAGACCCAGTACTTC
CDR3: CASSRGGTEETQYF
J: TRBJ2-5
size: NA
D: NA
V: TRBV9

DNA: TGTGCCAGCAGCCTCCGAGGTCCACGGGAGGGAAGGGGCTACACCTTC
CDR3: CASSLRGPREGRGYTF
J: TRBJ1-2
size: NA
D: NA
V: TRBV3-1/TRBV3-2

DNA: TGTGCCAGTAGTATAGCGGTAAGAGGGACCCAGTACTTC
CDR3: CASSIAVRGTQYF
J: TRBJ2-5
size: NA
D: NA
V: TRBV19

DNA: TGTGCCAGCAGCTTCTCCAGGGGGTTCTATAATTCACCCCTCCACTTT
CDR3: CASSFSRGFYNSPLHF
J: TRBJ1-6
size: once
D: TRBD1
V: TRBV7-6

DNA: TGTGCCAGCAGCTTAGGGGCTTTTGGAAACACCATATATTTT
CDR3: CASSLGAFGNTIYF
J: TRBJ1-3
size: NA
D: NA
V: TRBV11-2

DNA: TGTGCCAGCAGTTTAGACAGGGGAGGCTACACCTTC
CDR3: CASSLDRGGYTF
J: TRBJ1-2
size: NA
D: TRBD1
V: TRBV12-3/TRBV12-4

DNA: TGTGCCAGCAGTGAAGAACTAGCGGGTTCCTACGAGCAGTACTTC
CDR3: CASSEELAGSYEQYF
J: TRBJ2-7
size: NA
D: TRBD2
V: TRBV2

DNA: TGTGCCAGCAGCTTAGACGGACAGGGCGAGCAGTACTTC
CDR3: CASSLDGQGEQYF
J: TRBJ2-7
size: NA
D: TRBD1
V: TRBV7-8

DNA: TGTGCCAGCAGCTTCCGGCGGGTGGGGGAGCTGTTTTTT
CDR3: CASSFRRVGELFF
J: TRBJ2-2
size: NA
D: NA
V: TRBV11-2

DNA: TGTGCCAGCAGTGAGGGGGACATAGGGCGCGGGGAGCTGTTTTTT
CDR3: CASSEGDIGRGELFF
J: TRBJ2-2
size: once
D: NA
V: TRBV6-1

DNA: TGTGCCAGCAGTTATCCGGGACAGTCCTACGAGCAGTACTTC
CDR3: CASSYPGQSYEQYF
J: TRBJ2-7
size: NA
D: TRBD1
V: TRBV28

DNA: TGTGCCAGCAGCTTAGGGCGGGACAGGGGTCAGCCCCAGCATTTT
CDR3: CASSLGRDRGQPQHF
J: TRBJ1-5
size: NA
D: TRBD1
V: TRBV11-2

DNA: TGTGCCAGCAGTTATTTAGCTTCTGGAGGCTACACCTTC
CDR3: CASSYLASGGYTF
J: TRBJ1-2
size: NA
D: NA
V: TRBV6-6

DNA: TGTGCCACCAGTGGTCAAATCAATCAGCCCCAGCATTTT
CDR3: CATSGQINQPQHF
J: TRBJ1-5
size: NA
D: NA
V: TRBV24-1

DNA: TGTGCCAGTAGTCCGGCGGGGTTTCAAGAGACCCAGTACTTC
CDR3: CASSPAGFQETQYF
J: TRBJ2-5
size: once
D: NA
V: TRBV25-1

DNA: TGTGCCAGCAGGCTCATGAGCAGGGGGGCGAATTATGGCTACACCTTC
CDR3: CASRLMSRGANYGYTF
J: TRBJ1-2
size: NA
D: TRBD1
V: TRBV28

DNA: TGTGCCAGCAGTAGCTTTGGGACACCCAGCTCCTATAATTCACCCCTCCACTTT
CDR3: CASSSFGTPSSYNSPLHF
J: TRBJ1-6
size: NA
D: NA
V: TRBV28

DNA: TGTGCCGTTACCTCGCGAGGGAACTATGGCTACACCTTC
CDR3: CAVTSRGNYGYTF
J: TRBJ1-2
size: NA
D: NA
V: TRBV7-2

DNA: TGTGCCAGCAGGCCCAACAGGGGGCCCGGAAACACCATATATTTT
CDR3: CASRPNRGPGNTIYF
J: TRBJ1-3
size: NA
D: TRBD1
V: TRBV6-6

DNA: TGTGCCAGCAGCCCCTGGAGGGCAGTCGGTGAAAAACTGTTTTTT
CDR3: CASSPWRAVGEKLFF
J: TRBJ1-4
size: NA
D: NA
V: TRBV5-5

DNA: TGTGCCAGCACCCCGGGGGCGCGGGGGTGGGGATATCAAGAAAAACTGTTTTTT
CDR3: CASTPGARGWGYQEKLFF
J: TRBJ1-4
size: NA
D: NA
V: TRBV28

DNA: TGTGCCAGCAGCTTGGTGGCTAGCGGGTCCGGCACAGATACGCAGTATTTT
CDR3: CASSLVASGSGTDTQYF
J: TRBJ2-3
size: NA
D: TRBD2
V: TRBV5-6

DNA: TGTGCCAGCAGCCTCCAGGGGGGAATGAACACTGAAGCTTTCTTT
CDR3: CASSLQGGMNTEAFF
J: TRBJ1-1
size: NA
D: TRBD1
V: TRBV4-2

DNA: TGCGCCAGCGGACGCTTCGCGGGGGGTAGCACAGATACGCAGTATTTT
CDR3: CASGRFAGGSTDTQYF
J: TRBJ2-3
size: NA
D: TRBD2
V: TRBV5-1

DNA: TGCGCCAGCAGCTTGGCCTCCGGGACAGCCGCCTACGAGCAGTACTTC
CDR3: CASSLASGTAAYEQYF
J: TRBJ2-7
size: NA
D: TRBD1
V: TRBV5-1

DNA: TGTGCCAGCAGCCTAGCGGGGAGCAGAGGATCCTACAATGAGCAGTTCTTC
CDR3: CASSLAGSRGSYNEQFF
J: TRBJ2-1
size: NA
D: TRBD2
V: TRBV3-1/TRBV3-2

DNA: TGTGCCTGGAGTTTAACTTGGGCCACTGAAGCTTTCTTT
CDR3: CAWSLTWATEAFF
J: TRBJ1-1
size: NA
D: NA
V: TRBV30

DNA: TGTGCCAGCAGTTACTTGGCCAGCACCGGGGAGCTGTTTTTT
CDR3: CASSYLASTGELFF
J: TRBJ2-2
size: NA
D: NA
V: TRBV6-2/TRBV6-3

DNA: TGTGCCAGCAGCCAAGAACTCCCGGGACTAGCGCCCCTCTACGAGCAGTACTTC
CDR3: CASSQELPGLAPLYEQYF
J: TRBJ2-7
size: few
D: TRBD2
V: TRBV4-2

DNA: TGTGCCAGCAGTTTCCGACAGTCGGGAGATACGCAGTATTTT
CDR3: CASSFRQSGDTQYF
J: TRBJ2-3
size: NA
D: NA
V: TRBV6-5

DNA: TGCGCCAGCAGTGAGGCGGGGGCCGGTGGCGGCTACACCTTC
CDR3: CASSEAGAGGGYTF
J: TRBJ1-2
size: once
D: NA
V: TRBV10-2

DNA: TGTGCCAGTAGTCATGACAGGGACTCACCCCTCCACTTT
CDR3: CASSHDRDSPLHF
J: TRBJ1-6
size: NA
D: TRBD1
V: TRBV19

DNA: TGTGCCATCAGTGAGATCGAGACAGGGATTAGCACAGATACGCAGTATTTT
CDR3: CAISEIETGISTDTQYF
J: TRBJ2-3
size: NA
D: TRBD1
V: TRBV10-3

DNA: TGTGCCAGCAGTTCTCGGACAGGGTACGGCTACACCTTC
CDR3: CASSSRTGYGYTF
J: TRBJ1-2
size: NA
D: TRBD1
V: TRBV12-3/TRBV12-4

DNA: TGTGCCAGCAGTGATTACAGAGAGGGTGGCTACACCTTC
CDR3: CASSDYREGGYTF
J: TRBJ1-2
size: few
D: NA
V: TRBV2

DNA: TGTGCCAGCACCTCTAGCGGGCCTTCCTACGAGCAGTACTTC
CDR3: CASTSSGPSYEQYF
J: TRBJ2-7
size: NA
D: TRBD2
V: TRBV5-4

DNA: TGTGCCAGCAGCCCCGGGACAGGGAACACTGAAGCTTTCTTT
CDR3: CASSPGTGNTEAFF
J: TRBJ1-1
size: NA
D: TRBD1
V: TRBV5-8

DNA: TGTGCCAGCAGCGCACCGGGACAGGGGAGTCGGGCTTTCTTT
CDR3: CASSAPGQGSRAFF
J: TRBJ1-1
size: NA
D: TRBD1
V: TRBV3-1/TRBV3-2

DNA: TGTGCCAGTAGTCGGGACTCTGGAAACACCATATATTTT
CDR3: CASSRDSGNTIYF
J: TRBJ1-3
size: NA
D: NA
V: TRBV19

DNA: TGTGCCAGCAGTCCGGACAGGGCTGCCTACGAGCAGTACTTC
CDR3: CASSPDRAAYEQYF
J: TRBJ2-7
size: once
D: TRBD1
V: TRBV6-5

DNA: TGCGCCAGCAGCCGCGGCTACGAGCAGTACTTC
CDR3: CASSRGYEQYF
J: TRBJ2-7
size: NA
D: NA
V: TRBV10-1

DNA: TGTGCCACCGGACAGGGGATGAACACCGGGGAGCTGTTTTTT
CDR3: CATGQGMNTGELFF
J: TRBJ2-2
size: NA
D: TRBD1
V: TRBV6-4

DNA: TGTGCCTGGAGTAAAAGCGGGTTCGGTGGTGAAAAACTGTTTTTT
CDR3: CAWSKSGFGGEKLFF
J: TRBJ1-4
size: NA
D: NA
V: TRBV30

DNA: TGTGCCAGCTCATCAGCCTTTGACAGCACTTACACTGAAGCTTTCTTT
CDR3: CASSSAFDSTYTEAFF
J: TRBJ1-1
size: NA
D: NA
V: TRBV18

DNA: TGTGCCAGTACCGGGGGCCCCGGGACAGCTAACAGCATGAACACTGAAGCTTTCTTT
CDR3: CASTGGPGTANSMNTEAFF
J: TRBJ1-1
size: NA
D: TRBD1
V: TRBV19

DNA: TGTGCCAGTAGTACAAGACAGGGAGTTCAGCCCCAGCATTTT
CDR3: CASSTRQGVQPQHF
J: TRBJ1-5
size: NA
D: TRBD1
V: TRBV19

DNA: TGTGCCAGCAGCTTATGGGAGGGGGGGCAAGAGGAGCAGTACTTC
CDR3: CASSLWEGGQEEQYF
J: TRBJ2-7
size: NA
D: NA
V: TRBV13

DNA: TGTGCCAGCAGAGGGCAGGGGTGGAATCAGCCCCAGCATTTT
CDR3: CASRGQGWNQPQHF
J: TRBJ1-5
size: NA
D: NA
V: TRBV6-5

DNA: TGTGCCAGCAGCGTAGCACTAGCGGCTTACAATGAGCAGTTCTTC
CDR3: CASSVALAAYNEQFF
J: TRBJ2-1
size: NA
D: TRBD2
V: TRBV9

DNA: TGTGCCAGCTGCCCAGGGGGCGTTTACAATGAGCAGTTCTTC
CDR3: CASCPGGVYNEQFF
J: TRBJ2-1
size: once
D: TRBD1
V: TRBV28

DNA: TGTGCCAGCAGCCCCGGGAGTAGCGGACAAGAGACCCAGTACTTC
CDR3: CASSPGSSGQETQYF
J: TRBJ2-5
size: NA
D: NA
V: TRBV7-2

DNA: TGTGCCAGCAGCCGAGATCTAGACAGACCTGAAGCTTTCTTT
CDR3: CASSRDLDRPEAFF
J: TRBJ1-1
size: NA
D: NA
V: TRBV3-1/TRBV3-2

DNA: TGTGCCAGCAGTAGACAGGGGGCGGCCGGAAACACCATATATTTT
CDR3: CASSRQGAAGNTIYF
J: TRBJ1-3
size: few
D: TRBD1
V: TRBV2

DNA: TGTGCCAGCAGCTGGGGACAGGGAGGGACTGAAGCTTTCTTT
CDR3: CASSWGQGGTEAFF
J: TRBJ1-1
size: NA
D: TRBD1
V: TRBV5-8

DNA: TGTGCCAGCAGTTCCCCCCTGCTAGCGGGAGAGTCGAATGAGCAGTTCTTC
CDR3: CASSSPLLAGESNEQFF
J: TRBJ2-1
size: NA
D: TRBD2
V: TRBV6-2/TRBV6-3